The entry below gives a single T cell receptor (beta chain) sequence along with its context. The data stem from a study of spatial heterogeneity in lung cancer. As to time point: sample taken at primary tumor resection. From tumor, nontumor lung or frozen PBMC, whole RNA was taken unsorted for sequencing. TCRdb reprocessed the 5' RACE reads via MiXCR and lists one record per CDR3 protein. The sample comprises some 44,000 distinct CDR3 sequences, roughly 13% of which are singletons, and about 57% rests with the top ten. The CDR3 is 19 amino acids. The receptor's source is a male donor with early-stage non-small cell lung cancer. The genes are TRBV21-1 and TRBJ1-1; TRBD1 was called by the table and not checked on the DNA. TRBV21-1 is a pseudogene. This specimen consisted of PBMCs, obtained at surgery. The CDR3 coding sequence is TGTGCCAGCAGCCCCCGGACCGGGGCACAGGGGAAGATGAACACTGAAGCTTTCTTT. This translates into CASSPRTGAQGKMNTEAFF.